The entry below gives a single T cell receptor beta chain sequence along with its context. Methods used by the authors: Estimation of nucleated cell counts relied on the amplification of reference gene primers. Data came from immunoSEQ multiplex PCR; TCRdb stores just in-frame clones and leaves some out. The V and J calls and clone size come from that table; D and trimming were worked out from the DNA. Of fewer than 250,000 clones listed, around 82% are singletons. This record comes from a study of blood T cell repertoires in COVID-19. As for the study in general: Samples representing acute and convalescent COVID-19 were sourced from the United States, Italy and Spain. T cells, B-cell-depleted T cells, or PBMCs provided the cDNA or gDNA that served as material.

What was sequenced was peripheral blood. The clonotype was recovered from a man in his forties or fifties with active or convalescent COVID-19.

This chain's CDR3 is CASVIGGGPGNTIYF. The DNA for the CDR3 is TGTGCTAGTGTTATCGGGGGAGGTCCTGGAAACACCATATATTTT. V is TRBV12-5 and J is TRBJ1-3; the D gene is possibly TRBD1 (5 bases). The CDR3 is made up of 15 amino acids. Per germline, CDR1 LGHNT and CDR2 FRNRAP. V was cut by 7 bases and J by 2 bases, with 15 bases left in between.